These 14 T cell receptor beta chains originate from one sample sequenced in a study of blood T cell repertoires in COVID-19. The table came from immunoSEQ multiplex PCR; TCRdb's copy has only in-frame clones and leaves some out. Among roughly 100,000 clones, 80% to 90% were seen once, and the ten largest hold 2% to 2.5%. The material sequenced was peripheral blood. The receptors come from a human donor in a cohort sampled during active COVID-19.

The chain joins TRBV5-6 to TRBJ2-1, with D possibly being TRBD1 (6 bases). Germline values: CDR1 SGHDT, CDR2 YYEEEE. The CDR3 totals 16 residues. Trimming shortened V by 7 bases and J by 8 bases, and 25 bases separated the two germline ends. The CDR3 DNA follows: TGTGCCAGCGGATACAGGTCCCAGGGGCTAGGCGATGAGCAGTTCTTC. Amino acid sequence: CASGYRSQGLGDEQFF.

This chain uses TRBV5-8 with TRBJ1-4; a weak D match, TRBD1 (5 bases). V shed 0 bases and J shed 8 bases, with 11 bases lying between them. The CDR3 runs to 14 residues. Per the germline V gene, CDR1 is SGHTS and CDR2 is YDEGEE. CDR3 residues: CASSLEAGREKLFF. CDR3 in DNA: TGTGCCAGCAGCTTGGAGGCAGGGCGAGAAAAACTGTTTTTT.

The gene calls are TRBV5-1 and TRBJ1-1; TRBD1 might be the D (5 bases). V was pared by 4 bases and J by 0 bases, with 16 bases between. The V gene's germline CDR1 is SGHRS and CDR2 YFSETQ. The CDR3 loop spans 16 amino acids. In DNA form, the CDR3 reads TGCGCCAGCAGCCTCGGGGGAGGGGTGGTGAACACTGAAGCTTTCTTT. Amino acid sequence: CASSLGGGVVNTEAFF. The whole variable domain, remainder taken from reference TRBV5-1 and TRBJ1-1, is KAGVTQTPRYLIKTRGQQVTLSCSPISGHRSVSWYQQTPGQGLQFLFEYFSETQRNKGNFPGRFSGRQFSNSRSEMNVSTLELGDSALYLCASSLGGGVVNTEAFFGQGTRLTVV.

The chain recombines TRBV28 with TRBJ2-3, with D unresolved. CDR1 is MDHEN, CDR2 SYDVKM, per germline. Trimming took 6 bases from V and 7 from J, leaving 11 bases between them. This CDR3 contains 12 residues. The CDR3 DNA reads TGTGCCAGCAGGAACAGTTGGTATACGCAGTATTTT. This encodes CASRNSWYTQYF.

The chain employs TRBV7-8 and TRBJ2-3, with 8 bases fitting TRBD2. V shed 1 base, J shed 0 bases, and the junction held 6 bases outside the gene matches. The CDR3 contains 17 residues. Looked up from germline, CDR1 is SGHVS and CDR2 is FQNEAQ. The CDR3 bases are TGTGCCAGCAGCTTAGGGCCAGCGGGGGTTAGCACAGATACGCAGTATTTT. Residues: CASSLGPAGVSTDTQYF.

V and J are TRBV4-2 and TRBJ1-2; 7 bases align to TRBD1. The CDR3 runs 16 residues. The germline CDR1 and CDR2 sequences are LGHNA and YNFKEQ. V lost 0 bases to trimming and J lost 5 bases; unmatched junction nucleotides: 9. In DNA, the CDR3 is TGTGCCAGCAGCCAAGAGGGACAGTTCGCGGAGTATGGCTACACCTTC. As protein: CASSQEGQFAEYGYTF.

This chain uses TRBV7-6 with TRBJ2-1; D is perhaps TRBD1 (5 bases). Germline CDR1 and CDR2: SGHVS and FNYEAQ. V was cut by 3 bases and J by 2 bases, with 8 bases left in between. This CDR3 contains 14 residues. The CDR3 bases are TGTGCCAGCAGCTTCGGACAAACCTACAATGAGCAGTTCTTC. Translation gives CASSFGQTYNEQFF.

The count of this clone is one. This chain joins TRBV6-5 and TRBJ2-7; 8 bases align to TRBD1. CDR3 length: 15 residues. With 7 bases clipped from V and 1 base from J, the junction kept 9 bases outside the gene matches. In germline, CDR1 is MNHEY, CDR2 SVGAGI. CDR3 coding DNA: TGTGCCAGCACCCCACTAAGGACAGGGTCCTACGAGCAGTACTTC. Encoded protein: CASTPLRTGSYEQYF.

This chain links TRBV7-2 with TRBJ2-5; the D gene is possibly TRBD2 (5 bases). This CDR3 has 14 residues. The V gene's germline CDR1 is SGHTA and CDR2 FQGNSA. The V gene lost 4 bases and the J gene lost 4 bases, with 13 bases spanning the gap. CDR3 residues: CASSSTRSGETQYF. The CDR3 DNA sequence: TGTGCCAGCAGCTCGACGAGGAGCGGAGAGACCCAGTACTTC.

The chain carries TRBV7-3 and TRBJ2-1, with D possibly TRBD2 on 7 matching bases. Germline V gives CDR1 SGHTA, CDR2 FQGTGA. This CDR3 spans 15 amino acids. V gave up 4 bases and J gave up 2 bases, with 12 bases separating them. The CDR3 sequence is CASSSPGGPYNEQFF. CDR3 nucleotides: TGTGCCAGCAGCTCCCCCGGGGGGCCCTACAATGAGCAGTTCTTC.

The chain carries TRBV28 and TRBJ2-1; TRBD1 agrees at 9 bases. Germline V gene sequence: CDR1 MDHEN, CDR2 SYDVKM. The CDR3 covers 16 residues. Germline trimming cut 6 bases from V and 1 base from J; bases unmatched to any gene: 7. CDR3 bases: TGTGCCAGCAGGGAACAGGGGGCTCGGTCCTACAATGAGCAGTTCTTC. Translation gives CASREQGARSYNEQFF. The variable domain in full, with the rest retrieved from reference TRBV28 and TRBJ2-1, is DVKVTQSSRYLVKRTGEKVFLECVQDMDHENMFWYRQDPGLGLRLIYFSYDVKMKEKGDIPEGYSVSREKKERFSLILESASTNQTSMYLCASREQGARSYNEQFFGPGTRLTVL.

The chain recombines TRBV28 with TRBJ1-4; no clear D gene. CDR3 length: 14 amino acids. Per the germline V gene, CDR1 is MDHEN and CDR2 is SYDVKM. The V end was cut by 7 bases, the J end by 7 bases, with 16 bases between. The CDR3 coding sequence is TGTGCCAGCACCCCGTTCGGTGTCGGTGAAAAACTGTTTTTT. This gives the protein CASTPFGVGEKLFF.

V usage is TRBV21-1 and J usage is TRBJ2-7; the table calls TRBD2, which could not be checked here. TRBV21-1 is reported as a pseudogene. The CDR3 has 15 residues. The CDR3 nucleotides read TGTGCCAGCAGCAAAAGGGATCGGGGGACGGGCGAGCAGTACTTC. It yields the protein CASSKRDRGTGEQYF.

V gene TRBV30 combines with J gene TRBJ1-5, with a possible D match to TRBD1 (5 bases). This CDR3 has 15 residues. CDR1 and CDR2 (germline): GTSNPN, SVGIG (reference sequence). Trimming took off 0 bases at V and 5 bases at J, with 14 bases between the two ends. In DNA form, the CDR3 reads TGTGCCTGGAGTGTCCCCGAAGGGGCCGATCAGCCCCAGCATTTT. Residues: CAWSVPEGADQPQHF.